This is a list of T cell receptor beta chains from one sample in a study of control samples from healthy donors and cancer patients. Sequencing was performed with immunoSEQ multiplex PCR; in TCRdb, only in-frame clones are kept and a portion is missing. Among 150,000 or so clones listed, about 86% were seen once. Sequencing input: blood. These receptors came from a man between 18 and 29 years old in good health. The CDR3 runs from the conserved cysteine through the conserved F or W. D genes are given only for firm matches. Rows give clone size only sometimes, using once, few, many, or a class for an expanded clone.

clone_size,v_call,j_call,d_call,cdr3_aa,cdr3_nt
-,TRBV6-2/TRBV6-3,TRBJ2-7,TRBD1,CASSDRDRYYEQYF,TGTGCCAGCAGTGACCGGGACAGATACTACGAGCAGTACTTC
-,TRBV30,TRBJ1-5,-,CAWSVGVSNQPQHF,TGTGCCTGGAGTGTTGGCGTTAGCAATCAGCCCCAGCATTTT
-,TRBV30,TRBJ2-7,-,CAWRTSGRSEQYF,TGTGCCTGGAGGACATCCGGAAGGTCCGAGCAGTACTTC
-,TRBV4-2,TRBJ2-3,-,CASSQTPGVGLAGGTQYF,TGTGCCAGCAGCCAAACCCCGGGAGTCGGCCTGGCTGGTGGTACGCAGTATTTT
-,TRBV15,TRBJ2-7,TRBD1,CATSRTGDSYEQYF,TGTGCCACCAGCAGAACAGGGGATTCCTACGAGCAGTACTTC
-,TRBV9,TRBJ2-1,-,CASSIDYSSYNEQFF,TGTGCCAGCAGCATCGACTATAGCTCCTACAATGAGCAGTTCTTC
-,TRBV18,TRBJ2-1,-,CASSPQTYNEQFF,TGTGCCAGCTCACCTCAAACCTACAATGAGCAGTTCTTC
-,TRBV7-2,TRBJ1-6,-,CASSHDILSPLHF,TGTGCCAGCAGCCACGACATACTATCACCCCTCCACTTT
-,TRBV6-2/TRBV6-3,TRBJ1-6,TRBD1,CASRPTGAYNSPLHF,TGTGCCAGCAGGCCTACAGGGGCCTATAATTCACCCCTCCACTTT
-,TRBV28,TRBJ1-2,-,CASSFKTFPDGYTF,TGTGCCAGCAGTTTTAAGACCTTCCCTGATGGCTACACCTTC
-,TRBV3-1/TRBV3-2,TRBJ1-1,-,CASSPQTGMNTEAFF,TGTGCCAGCAGCCCACAGACAGGAATGAACACTGAAGCTTTCTTT
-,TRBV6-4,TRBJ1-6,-,CASSDREGSPLHF,TGTGCCAGCAGTGACAGGGAAGGTTCACCCCTCCACTTT
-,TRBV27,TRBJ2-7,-,CASSPQQGLTYEQYF,TGTGCCAGCAGTCCCCAACAGGGCCTGACCTACGAGCAGTACTTC
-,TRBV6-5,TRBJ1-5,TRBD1,CASSYGQGVNQPQHF,TGTGCCAGCAGTTACGGCCAGGGGGTAAATCAGCCCCAGCATTTT
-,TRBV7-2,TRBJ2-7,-,CASSHAGLQTYEQYF,TGTGCCAGCAGCCATGCGGGACTCCAAACCTACGAGCAGTACTTC
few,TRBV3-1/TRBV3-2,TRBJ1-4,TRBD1,CASSQVSNPGGRATNEKLFF,TGTGCCAGCAGCCAAGTAAGCAACCCAGGGGGGCGTGCAACTAATGAAAAACTGTTTTTT
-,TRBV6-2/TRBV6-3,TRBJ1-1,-,CASSSQGSTEAFF,TGTGCCAGCAGTTCACAGGGATCCACTGAAGCTTTCTTT
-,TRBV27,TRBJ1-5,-,CASSFTNQPQHF,TGTGCCAGCAGTTTTACGAATCAGCCCCAGCATTTT
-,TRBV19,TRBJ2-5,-,CASSTTGTVNQETQYF,TGTGCCAGTAGTACCACCGGGACCGTGAACCAAGAGACCCAGTACTTC
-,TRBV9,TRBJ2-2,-,CASSVGSLNTGELFF,TGTGCCAGCAGCGTCGGCAGCCTGAACACCGGGGAGCTGTTTTTT
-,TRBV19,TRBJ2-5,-,CASSTNDGETQYF,TGTGCCAGTAGTACCAACGACGGAGAGACCCAGTACTTC